This T cell receptor beta chain emerged from a study of T cells in Graves' hyperthyroidism and ophthalmopathy. Overall study: Before treatment of any kind, peripheral blood was taken at initial diagnosis.

TCR beta CDR3 sequences were amplified from RNA transcripts. Carried out on the TCR CDR3, a first-round RT-PCR used the HTBI primer set. TCRdb reprocessed the multiplex PCR reads with MiXCR, giving one entry per CDR3 protein. Of approximately 690,000 distinct CDR3 sequences in the sample, roughly 15% were seen once. As for this clonotype: Its target is not known.

General observations from the study: Most clonotypes expanded in the thyroid (above 0.001) were also present in blood.

Diagnostic decisions used clinical symptoms, serum thyroxine and TRAb, thyroid ultrasound and orbital computed tomography. The trim removed 5 bases at V and 1 base at J, leaving 6 bases unmatched. This CDR3 region has 17 residues. The V gene's germline CDR1 is SEHNR and CDR2 FQNEAQ (reference sequence). Sequenced sample: blood. The rearrangement joins TRBV7-9 to TRBJ2-1; 12 nucleotides align to TRBD2. This TCR derives from a woman between 45 and 65 years old with Graves' ophthalmopathy. This CDR3 reads CASSTGTSGWSYNEQFF. CDR3 coding DNA: TGTGCCAGCAGCACCGGGACTAGCGGGTGGTCCTACAATGAGCAGTTCTTC.